This T cell receptor beta chain was captured in a study of T and B cells in COVID-19 patients. Study information: About 90% of the roughly 20 active-infection patients had comorbidities associated with unfavorable COVID-19 outcome.

From blood, roughly 240-550 ng of genomic DNA served as TRB template. This CDR3 comprises 14 residues. Germline V gives CDR1 LNHDA, CDR2 SQIVND (reference sequence). Trimming removed 6 bases from V and 2 bases from J; junction bases left unmatched: 4. BIOMED2 TRB-A/B primer pools were used in multiplex TRB PCR. From the multiplex PCR reads, TCRdb called clonotypes with MiXCR, one entry per CDR3 protein. The sample lists under 20,000 distinct CDR3 sequences, over 25% seen once, with approximately 4.5% in the top ten. By sample fraction, this clonotype is medium-sized. The material sequenced was blood. This clonotype was sampled from a human donor who had recovered from COVID-19. This chain joins TRBV19 and TRBJ2-5; 9 bases fit TRBD1. The chain's CDR3 is CASRGQGIQETQYF. As DNA, the CDR3 is TGTGCCAGTAGGGGACAGGGAATACAAGAGACCCAGTACTTC.